These T cell receptor beta chains were read from a single sample in a study of metastatic and nonmetastatic thyroid tumors. Through MiXCR, TCRdb re-clonotyped the PCR reads. The repertoire holds roughly 35,000 clones, with approximately 17% as singletons. Sequencing was done on a sample of blood. These TCRs come from a female donor with papillary thyroid cancer or a benign thyroid nodule (not recorded which). Some clones in this sample may be carry-over from other donors' samples. The CDR3 runs from the conserved cysteine through the conserved F or W. The order of the fields is D gene, J gene, clone size, V gene, CDR3 protein, CDR3 DNA. A D gene is named only where the DNA matches it firmly. The listing skips clone size in some rows; elsewhere it reads once, few, many or a size class.

-,TRBJ1-1,many,TRBV28,CASSFHTAGNTEAFF,TGTGCCAGCAGTTTTCATACAGCCGGGAACACTGAAGCTTTCTTT
TRBD1,TRBJ2-7,-,TRBV18,CASSPQRGQGLYEQYF,TGTGCCAGCTCACCTCAAAGGGGACAGGGGTTATACGAGCAGTACTTC
TRBD1,TRBJ2-3,many,TRBV28,CASRSPGQGSMDTQYF,TGTGCCAGCAGATCCCCGGGACAGGGGTCTATGGATACGCAGTATTTT
TRBD2,TRBJ2-7,many,TRBV11-2,CASSPSGSVSYEQYF,TGTGCCAGCAGCCCCAGCGGGAGTGTCTCCTACGAGCAGTACTTC
-,TRBJ2-7,many,TRBV28,CASSSELVPIHEQYF,TGTGCCAGCAGTTCTGAACTAGTTCCTATCCACGAGCAGTACTTC
-,TRBJ2-2,many,TRBV29-1,CSVWTANTGELFF,TGCAGCGTTTGGACAGCGAACACCGGGGAGCTGTTTTTT
-,TRBJ2-7,medium-sized,TRBV6-2/TRBV6-3,CASSTMMGDYEQYF,TGTGCCAGCAGTACGATGATGGGGGACTACGAGCAGTACTTC
-,TRBJ1-6,many,TRBV30,CAWSGNNSPLHF,TGTGCCTGGAGTGGAAACAATTCACCCCTCCACTTT
TRBD2,TRBJ2-7,many,TRBV20-1,CSARPLAGEVYEQCF,TGCAGTGCTAGACCCTTAGCGGGAGAGGTTTACGAGCAGTGCTTC
TRBD2,TRBJ2-7,-,TRBV6-1,CVSSSGDSGTYEQYF,TGTGTCAGCAGTAGCGGGGATAGCGGGACCTACGAGCAGTACTTC
-,TRBJ2-3,many,TRBV5-1,CASSLGGDTSTDTQYF,TGCGCCAGCAGCTTGGGAGGTGACACAAGCACAGATACGCAGTATTTT
TRBD1,TRBJ2-1,many,TRBV7-9,CASSLLGTGSPFANYNEQFF,TGTGCCAGCAGCTTATTAGGGACAGGGTCCCCCTTCGCCAACTACAATGAGCAGTTCTTC
TRBD2,TRBJ2-7,-,TRBV20-1,CSAEGGLVYEQYF,TGCAGTGCTGAAGGGGGACTAGTGTACGAGCAGTACTTC
-,TRBJ2-1,-,TRBV4-1,CASSQGDFPYNEQFF,TGCGCCAGCAGCCAAGGTGACTTTCCCTACAATGAGCAGTTCTTC
-,TRBJ2-5,-,TRBV7-3,CASSGRVLVQETQYF,TGTGCCAGCAGCGGTAGGGTTCTGGTCCAAGAGACCCAGTACTTC
TRBD2,TRBJ2-5,many,TRBV3-1,CASSRGLAGMGTQYF,TGTGCCAGCAGCCGCGGACTAGCGGGAATGGGGACCCAGTACTTC
-,TRBJ2-7,many,TRBV5-1,CASSLVPAGAGDEQYF,TGCGCCAGCAGCTTGGTCCCGGCCGGAGCTGGCGACGAGCAGTACTTC
-,TRBJ2-2,many,TRBV5-1,CASSLEGRATTGELFF,TGCGCCAGCAGCTTGGAGGGCAGGGCCACCACCGGGGAGCTGTTTTTT
TRBD2,TRBJ2-7,many,TRBV5-1,CASSLGDYSYEQYF,TGCGCCAGCAGCTTGGGGGACTACTCCTACGAGCAGTACTTC
-,TRBJ1-1,few,TRBV6-1,CASSEGFSTNTEAFF,TGTGCCAGCAGTGAAGGGTTCTCAACGAACACTGAAGCTTTCTTT
-,TRBJ1-3,once,TRBV7-8,CASIFQWTGNTIYF,TGTGCCAGCATCTTCCAGTGGACTGGAAACACCATATATTTT
TRBD1,TRBJ1-1,many,TRBV19,CASQGAFEAFF,TGTGCCAGTCAGGGGGCTTTTGAAGCTTTCTTT
-,TRBJ1-1,few,TRBV19,CASSWGFGGGAFF,TGTGCCAGTAGTTGGGGGTTCGGTGGTGGAGCTTTCTTT
-,TRBJ2-1,-,TRBV6-1,CASSSPGRGDEQFF,TGTGCCAGCAGTTCCCCGGGCAGGGGCGATGAGCAGTTCTTC
-,TRBJ1-1,few,TRBV28,CASTTDTEAFF,TGTGCCAGCACTACCGACACTGAAGCTTTCTTT
TRBD2,TRBJ2-7,-,TRBV6-1,CAIYPSGGGYEQYF,TGTGCCATTTATCCCAGCGGGGGAGGCTACGAGCAGTACTTC
-,TRBJ1-2,many,TRBV29-1,CSVVKGDGYTF,TGCAGCGTTGTGAAGGGGGACGGCTACACCTTC
TRBD1,TRBJ1-2,many,TRBV29-1,CSVGDRIGNGYTF,TGCAGCGTTGGGGACAGGATCGGGAATGGCTACACCTTC
-,TRBJ1-1,many,TRBV2,CASNRDTSTEAFF,TGTGCCAGCAACCGTGACACCTCCACTGAAGCTTTCTTT
TRBD2,TRBJ2-2,many,TRBV5-1,CASGKAGDGNTGELFF,TGCGCCAGCGGAAAAGCGGGAGACGGGAACACCGGGGAGCTGTTTTTT
-,TRBJ1-1,once,TRBV5-1,CASTYSPPATEAFF,TGCGCCAGCACTTATTCCCCCCCGGCAACTGAAGCTTTCTTT
TRBD1,TRBJ2-3,many,TRBV6-1,CASRIVQGTDTQYF,TGTGCCAGCAGGATAGTACAGGGGACAGATACGCAGTATTTT
-,TRBJ2-5,many,TRBV7-9,CASSLALSETQYF,TGTGCCAGCAGCTTAGCGTTATCAGAGACCCAGTACTTC
-,TRBJ1-2,-,TRBV11-2,CASSLGRNYGYTF,TGTGCCAGCAGCTTAGGCAGGAACTATGGCTACACCTTC
-,TRBJ2-3,many,TRBV3-1,CASSQAPDTQYF,TGTGCCAGCAGCCAAGCGCCAGATACGCAGTATTTT
-,TRBJ2-1,few,TRBV6-1,CASSHGRSNNDQFF,TGCGCCAGCAGCCACGGGCGGTCAAACAATGATCAGTTCTTC
TRBD2,TRBJ2-7,many,TRBV4-3,CASSQEWTGGREQYF,TGCGCCAGCAGCCAAGAGTGGACGGGAGGGCGCGAGCAGTACTTC
TRBD1,TRBJ2-7,many,TRBV28,CASSTGGYEQYF,TGTGCCAGCAGTACAGGGGGCTACGAGCAGTACTTC
-,TRBJ1-5,many,TRBV10-2,CASSESGGSNQPQHF,TGCGCCAGCAGTGAGTCGGGGGGCAGTAATCAGCCCCAGCATTTT
-,TRBJ1-3,many,TRBV11-3,CASSDGSGGNTIYF,TGTGCCAGCAGCGACGGGTCCGGAGGAAACACCATATATTTT
-,TRBJ1-1,many,TRBV7-9,CASSFLQMMNTEAFF,TGTGCCAGCAGCTTCTTACAGATGATGAACACTGAAGCTTTCTTT
-,TRBJ2-1,many,TRBV10-2,CASKISGGRGNEQFF,TGCGCCAGCAAGATTTCTGGAGGCAGAGGAAATGAGCAGTTCTTC
-,TRBJ1-1,few,TRBV29-1,CSVREATEAFF,TGCAGCGTCAGGGAGGCCACTGAAGCTTTCTTT
TRBD1,TRBJ1-2,-,TRBV7-2,CASSPGQGKTYGYTF,TGTGCCAGCAGCCCGGGACAGGGTAAAACCTATGGCTACACCTTC